A single sample gave rise to the 3 T cell receptor beta chains below, sequenced in a study of blood T cells in healthy people across ages. PCR was performed a second time for 7 to 11 cycles using a sample-barcoded 5' primer and a J-beta primer mix. TCRdb recomputed calls from the 5' RACE reads with MiXCR, one row per CDR3 protein. The sample holds about 680,000 distinct CDR3 sequences, approximately 49% seen once. The sample consisted of blood. Receptors were obtained from a woman in her fifties or sixties in good health.

The rearrangement uses TRBV9 and TRBJ2-2, with D possibly being TRBD1 (5 bases). Trimming removed 0 bases at V and 1 base at J, with 7 bases between. This CDR3 comprises 15 residues. Germline values: CDR1 SGDLS, CDR2 YYNGEE. DNA of the CDR3: TGTGCCAGCAGCGTAGTACAGGTGAACACCGGGGAGCTGTTTTTT. It yields the protein CASSVVQVNTGELFF.

CDR3 residues: CASTPTSGSRETQYF. CDR3 in DNA: TGTGCCAGCACCCCTACTAGCGGGAGTAGGGAGACCCAGTACTTC. The V and J genes are TRBV12-3 or TRBV12-4 and TRBJ2-5; TRBD2 matches at 11 bases. The V segment lost 7 bases and the J segment 5 bases; nucleotides outside the gene matches: 9. The length of the CDR3 is 15 residues.

The gene calls are TRBV28 and TRBJ2-3; 11 bases are shared with TRBD1. Trimming cost V 4 bases and J 7 bases; bases outside gene matches: 10. The CDR3 has 16 amino acids. The germline V gene has CDR1 MDHEN and CDR2 SYDVKM. The CDR3 DNA is TGTGCCAGCAGTTATATGCCGGGACAGGGGGGGTATACGCAGTATTTT. This translates into CASSYMPGQGGYTQYF.